These 24 T cell receptor beta chains were all obtained from the same sample, sequenced in a study of OX40 agonist ivuxolimab in advanced cancers. Using immunoSEQ multiplex PCR, the repertoire was profiled, and TCRdb retains in-frame clones only, with some absent. The sample records about 91,000 clones, under 90% being singletons. Sequenced material: CD4+ or CD8+ T cells sorted from blood, taken in a trial of the OX40 agonist ivuxolimab. The receptor source for this set is an adult with an advanced solid tumor such as melanoma, head and neck, liver or kidney cancer.

The chain joins TRBV18 to TRBJ2-5, with D maybe TRBD1 (6 bases). This CDR3 spans 14 amino acids. V was cut by 3 bases and J by 3 bases, with 11 bases left in between. Germline CDR1 reads KGHSH; CDR2 reads LQKENI. In nucleotides, the CDR3 is TGTGCCAGCTCACCGGGGGCAGGGGAAGAGACCCAGTACTTC. This codes for CASSPGAGEETQYF.

V and J are TRBV5-4 and TRBJ2-3, with 7 positions matching TRBD2. V shed 3 bases and J 2 bases; nucleotides not matched to a gene: 6. Germline assignment: CDR1 SGHNT and CDR2 YYREEE (reference sequence). The CDR3 has 15 amino acids. CDR3 DNA sequence: TGTGCCAGCAGCTCGCGACGGGGGGACACAGATACGCAGTATTTT. The encoded protein is CASSSRRGDTDTQYF.

V is TRBV11-2 and J is TRBJ2-2; no definite D call. The CDR3 has 12 residues. Trimming took 5 bases from V and 4 from J, leaving 5 bases between them. Germline values: CDR1 SGHAT, CDR2 FQNNGV. The CDR3 DNA is TGTGCCAGCAGCCCAGGCACCGGGGAGCTGTTTTTT. It is translated as CASSPGTGELFF.

The gene calls are TRBV30 and TRBJ2-2; D ambiguous. Germline values: CDR1 GTSNPN, CDR2 SVGIG (reference sequence). The CDR3 runs 12 residues. V was trimmed by 2 bases and J by 6 bases, leaving 7 bases between them. The CDR3: CAWSRAPGELFF. In DNA form, the CDR3 reads TGTGCCTGGAGTCGCGCACCCGGGGAGCTGTTTTTT.

The J gene is TRBJ2-3, the V gene TRBV6-6, with D maybe TRBD2 (5 bases). Trimming left V 6 bases short and J 8 bases short, with 15 bases between. Germline CDR1 reads MNHNY; CDR2 reads SVGAGI (reference sequence). This CDR3 comprises 13 residues. CDR3 region: CASSFGLRGTQYF. CDR3 DNA: TGTGCCAGCAGCTTTGGACTCCGGGGTACGCAGTATTTT.

The chain uses TRBV7-9 and TRBJ1-4, with 7 positions matching TRBD1. The germline CDR1 and CDR2 sequences are SEHNR and FQNEAQ (reference sequence). V lost 1 base and J lost 5; bases outside the gene matches: 4. The CDR3 spans 15 residues. The CDR3 is CASSLGDSPNEKLFF. CDR3 DNA: TGTGCCAGCAGCTTAGGGGACAGCCCGAATGAAAAACTGTTTTTT.

The chain couples TRBV7-2 to TRBJ2-3; TRBD2 matches at 10 bases. Trimming took 5 bases from V and 0 from J; bases not matched to a gene: 5. The length of the CDR3 is 16 residues. The germline CDR1 and CDR2 sequences are SGHTA and FQGNSA. The CDR3 bases are TGTGCCAGCAGCACTCAGCGGGGGGGTAGCACAGATACGCAGTATTTT. Translated, it gives CASSTQRGGSTDTQYF.

The chain has TRBV18 and TRBJ1-6, with D perhaps matching TRBD1 (6 bases). The CDR3 length is 16 residues. The V gene's germline CDR1 is KGHSH and CDR2 LQKENI. Trimming took off 3 bases at V and 5 bases at J, with 14 bases between the two ends. The CDR3 protein is CASSPLGGEDNSPLHF. Here the CDR3 DNA reads TGTGCCAGCTCACCTCTAGGGGGAGAAGATAATTCACCCCTCCACTTT.

This clone was observed a single time. The chain has TRBV10-1 and TRBJ2-1, with a tentative D call TRBD2 (6 bases). Trimming took off 4 bases at V and 5 bases at J, with 12 bases between the two ends. CDR3 length: 14 residues. Germline values: CDR1 WNHNN, CDR2 SYGVQD (reference sequence). The CDR3 here is CASSAGTENNEQFF. The CDR3 DNA sequence: TGCGCCAGCAGTGCAGGGACTGAGAACAATGAGCAGTTCTTC.

The V and J genes are TRBV10-1 and TRBJ2-2, with D unresolved. V lost 1 base and J 1 base, leaving 13 bases between the germline ends. This CDR3 region has 17 residues. Germline V gene sequence: CDR1 WNHNN, CDR2 SYGVQD (reference sequence). CDR3 in DNA: TGCGCCAGCAGTGAGTGGGGTCTAACCGGGAACACCGGGGAGCTGTTTTTT. Translation gives CASSEWGLTGNTGELFF.

The chain employs TRBV5-1 and TRBJ1-2; unclear D gene. This CDR3 is 14 amino acids long. Germline assignment: CDR1 SGHRS and CDR2 YFSETQ. V gave up 0 bases and J gave up 2 bases, with 8 bases separating them. In nucleotides, the CDR3 is TGCGCCAGCAGCTTGGCGCAGGCCAACTATGGCTACACCTTC. Protein product: CASSLAQANYGYTF.

The CDR3 sequence: CASSLMLAGDTQYF. The CDR3 DNA is TGTGCCAGCAGCTTAATGCTAGCGGGAGATACGCAGTATTTT. The chain employs TRBV7-2 and TRBJ2-3, with TRBD2 matching 8 bases. The CDR3 runs 14 residues. V lost 2 bases to trimming and J lost 5 bases; unmatched junction nucleotides: 3. Germline V gene lookup returns CDR1 SGHTA and CDR2 FQGNSA.

This clone was seen just once. The chain employs TRBV2 and TRBJ1-1; D remains unclear. Trimming pared 6 bases from V and 2 bases from J, leaving 7 bases between. Germline V gene lookup returns CDR1 SNHLY and CDR2 FYNNEI. The CDR3 runs to 12 residues. CDR3 nucleotides: TGTGCCAGCAGCCAGAGAAACACTGAAGCTTTCTTT. Its protein is CASSQRNTEAFF.

The table lists this clone with a few counts. In nucleotides, the CDR3 is TGTGCCAGCAGTCCCGACAGTACGCAAGAGACCCAGTACTTC. It translates to CASSPDSTQETQYF. The chain uses TRBV6-5 and TRBJ2-5; perhaps TRBD1 as D (5 bases). The CDR3 is 14 residues long. V dropped 5 bases and J dropped 2 bases, with 12 bases sitting between them. Germline V CDR1 and CDR2: MNHEY, SVGAGI.

CDR3 in DNA: TGTGCCAGCAGCGATGTCACCGGGGAGCTGTTTTTT. Translation: CASSDVTGELFF. This chain links TRBV7-9 with TRBJ2-2; no firm D call. Trimming stripped 5 bases from V and 4 bases from J, with 5 bases between. The CDR3 contains 12 residues. Germline V gene data show CDR1 as SEHNR and CDR2 as FQNEAQ (reference sequence).

The V and J genes are TRBV27 and TRBJ2-5; 10 bases are shared with TRBD1. Trimming removed 5 bases from V and 5 bases from J; junction bases left unmatched: 11. Per the germline V gene, CDR1 is MNHEY and CDR2 is SMNVEV (reference sequence). CDR3 length: 16 amino acids. The CDR3 DNA sequence: TGTGCCAGCAGTATGGGACAGGGGACGAAATTTGAGACCCAGTACTTC. As protein: CASSMGQGTKFETQYF.

This chain links TRBV9 with TRBJ2-3; 13 bases line up with TRBD2. This CDR3 is built from 17 residues. The germline CDR1 and CDR2 sequences are SGDLS and YYNGEE. The V segment lost 4 bases and the J segment 2 bases; nucleotides outside the gene matches: 7. The CDR3 region has the DNA TGTGCCAGCAGCCTCGGGACTAGCGGGGATCTCACAGATACGCAGTATTTT. This encodes CASSLGTSGDLTDTQYF.

This clone was seen a few times. The V gene is TRBV10-3, the J gene TRBJ1-1; no definite D call. The CDR3 has 13 amino acids. The V gene lost 7 bases and the J gene lost 4 bases, with 13 bases spanning the gap. Germline CDR1 ENHRY, CDR2 SYGVKD. Here the CDR3 DNA reads TGTGCCATCAATGACCTCCCGTCCACTGAAGCTTTCTTT. Its translation: CAINDLPSTEAFF.

The chain links TRBV19 to TRBJ1-6, with D possibly being TRBD1 (6 bases). Deletions cut 4 bases from V and 8 bases from J, with 12 bases between. Germline V lookup: CDR1 LNHDA, CDR2 SQIVND (reference sequence). The CDR3 runs 14 residues. The CDR3 sequence is CASSTRDTDSPLHF. CDR3 coding DNA: TGTGCCAGTAGTACCCGGGACACCGATTCACCCCTCCACTTT.

The V gene is TRBV6-6, the J gene TRBJ1-1, with a weak D call TRBD1 (5 bases). CDR3 length equals 12 residues. Trimming shortened V by 5 bases and J by 8 bases, and 12 bases separated the two germline ends. Germline CDR1 is MNHNY and CDR2 is SVGAGI (reference sequence). CDR3 residues: CASSNPSGEAFF. The CDR3 DNA sequence: TGTGCCAGCAGTAACCCGTCAGGGGAAGCTTTCTTT.

J is TRBJ1-5 and V is TRBV18, with D possibly TRBD1 on 6 matching bases. The CDR3 is 16 residues long. Germline-derived CDR1 and CDR2 are KGHSH and LQKENI. V lost 1 base and J lost 1, with 11 bases in between. In nucleotides, the CDR3 is TGTGCCAGCTCACCACAAGGGGGGGGGAGCAATCAGCCCCAGCATTTT. Its protein product is CASSPQGGGSNQPQHF.

The J gene is TRBJ1-2, the V gene TRBV9, with 9 nucleotides matching TRBD1. Germline trimming cut 0 bases from V and 6 bases from J; bases unmatched to any gene: 6. The CDR3 has 15 residues. Germline assignment: CDR1 SGDLS and CDR2 YYNGEE. The CDR3 loop reads CASSVDGQGIDGYTF. DNA of the CDR3: TGTGCCAGCAGCGTAGACGGACAGGGGATCGATGGCTACACCTTC.

This chain joins TRBV15 and TRBJ1-3; no firm D call. The CDR3 has 14 residues. Trimming cost V 3 bases and J 0 bases, with 6 bases left between them. Germline CDR1 and CDR2: LNHNV and YYDKDF (reference sequence). Here the CDR3 reads CATSRASSGNTIYF. CDR3 nucleotide sequence: TGTGCCACCAGCAGGGCCTCCTCTGGAAACACCATATATTTT.

The chain carries TRBV5-5 and TRBJ2-7, with 9 bases that match TRBD1. This CDR3 is built from 15 residues. Trimming at V came to 4 bases and at J to 4 bases, leaving 9 bases not matched to a gene. CDR1 SGHKS and CDR2 YYEKEE come from the germline V gene (reference sequence). The CDR3, as DNA: TGTGCCAGCAGCAGGAGGACAGGGGAGGCGTACGAGCAGTACGTC. This encodes CASSRRTGEAYEQYV.